Following are 10 T cell receptor beta chains from one sample sequenced in a study of shared clonotypes between healthy human individuals. The repertoire was sequenced with immunoSEQ multiplex PCR; TCRdb's copy has only in-frame clones and lacks some. The data hold approximately 1.4 million clones, with 98% observed a single time. Sequenced input: naive CD4+ T cells sorted from blood. The subset here: CD45RA+ positively selected. The receptors derive from a young man in good health.

The chain combines TRBV7-8 with TRBJ2-1, with 10 positions matching TRBD2. The V and J ends lost 6 bases and 0 bases, in that order; junction bases with no gene match: 5. The CDR3 contains 16 residues. Germline-derived CDR1 and CDR2 are SGHVS and FQNEAQ. The CDR3 DNA follows: TGTGCCAGCAGTGGGACTAGCGATGGCTCCTACAATGAGCAGTTCTTC. Its protein product is CASSGTSDGSYNEQFF.

This chain connects TRBV28 to TRBJ1-5; D is undetermined. This CDR3 is 12 amino acids long. CDR1 is MDHEN, CDR2 SYDVKM, per germline. V was shortened by 10 bases and J by 0 bases, with 7 bases between the two germline ends. The CDR3 loop reads CATWDSNQPQHF. The CDR3 bases are TGTGCCACCTGGGATAGCAATCAGCCCCAGCATTTT.

The V call is TRBV6-5, the J call TRBJ2-7, with D perhaps matching TRBD1 or TRBD2 (5 bases each). The CDR3 length is 15 residues. V lost 2 bases and J lost 2, with 13 bases in between. CDR1 MNHEY and CDR2 SVGAGI come from the germline V gene. CDR3 amino acids: CASSYLRDGAYEQYF. The CDR3 DNA reads TGTGCCAGCAGTTACCTCCGGGACGGAGCCTACGAGCAGTACTTC.

This chain links TRBV28 with TRBJ2-7; 8 bases are shared with TRBD2. Germline lookup yields CDR1 MDHEN and CDR2 SYDVKM. The CDR3 spans 14 residues. Trimming cost V 3 bases and J 3 bases; bases outside gene matches: 4. CDR3 DNA: TGTGCCAGCAGTTTTACCGGGAGGGGCTACGAGCAGTACTTC. Protein product: CASSFTGRGYEQYF.

The chain uses TRBV5-1 and TRBJ1-1; D unresolved. V shed 4 bases and J shed 2 bases, with 12 bases lying between them. Germline V gives CDR1 SGHRS, CDR2 YFSETQ. This CDR3 is built from 14 residues. CDR3 coding DNA: TGCGCCAGCAGCCCACTGGACGGAAACACTGAAGCTTTCTTT. This translates into CASSPLDGNTEAFF.

The rearrangement links TRBV9 to TRBJ2-6; no clear D. This CDR3 has 15 residues. The germline V gene encodes CDR1 SGDLS and CDR2 YYNGEE. V was cut by 3 bases and J by 0 bases, with 7 bases left in between. The CDR3 reads CASSDVGSGANVLTF. The CDR3 nucleotides are TGTGCCAGCAGCGATGTCGGCTCTGGGGCCAACGTCCTGACTTTC.

In DNA form, the CDR3 reads TGTGCCAGCAGTGACCCCCGTACTAGCGGCTCCTACGAGCAGTACTTC. This sequence encodes CASSDPRTSGSYEQYF. The V and J genes are TRBV6-1 and TRBJ2-7, with 8 positions matching TRBD2. Germline values: CDR1 MNHNS, CDR2 SASEGT. This CDR3 region has 16 residues. J was trimmed by 0 bases and V by 3 bases; bases with no gene match: 7.

The rearrangement joins TRBV9 to TRBJ2-2; TRBD2 matches 7 bases. The germline V gene has CDR1 SGDLS and CDR2 YYNGEE. Trimming at V came to 7 bases and at J to 0 bases, leaving 3 bases not matched to a gene. This CDR3 has 14 amino acids. CDR3 nucleotides: TGTGCCAGCCGCGCGGGGGCGAACACCGGGGAGCTGTTTTTT. The encoded protein is CASRAGANTGELFF.

This rearrangement joins TRBV10-3 to TRBJ1-5; 10 nucleotides agree with TRBD1. The length of the CDR3 is 15 residues. Germline CDR1 is ENHRY and CDR2 is SYGVKD. After removal of 6 bases from V and 3 bases from J, the junction contained 5 bases not matched to a gene. The CDR3 spells CAISQDRGTNQPQHF. CDR3 DNA sequence: TGTGCCATCAGCCAGGACAGGGGGACCAATCAGCCCCAGCATTTT.

The chain employs TRBV5-1 and TRBJ2-5; D perhaps matches TRBD1 (6 bases). V was trimmed by 4 bases and J by 5 bases, leaving 15 bases between them. The CDR3 is made up of 14 amino acids. CDR1 and CDR2 (germline): SGHRS, YFSETQ. CDR3 loop: CASSRDTSRETQYF. The CDR3 bases are TGCGCCAGCAGCCGGGACACCTCTAGGGAGACCCAGTACTTC.